This passage covers 3 T cell receptor beta chains from one sample sequenced in a study of STAT5B mutations in CD4+ large granular lymphocyte leukemia (dated by TCRdb to between 2021 and 2023). Library preparation used the immunoSEQ multiplex PCR assay. The table was pulled from immuneACCESS by TCRdb, which kept in-frame rearrangements only. Such tables lose some clones; where checked, under half of the loss comes from unresolved V genes, and the rest has no known cause. The sample contains around 30,000 clones, around 70% of them found a single time. The ten largest make up more than 0.85% of the sample. The sequenced material came from CD4+ T cells from blood buffy coats. All receptors derive from a human donor in good health.

This clone occurred a few times. This sequence joins TRBV9 and TRBJ1-1; 8 positions match TRBD1. V trimming: 4 bases; J trimming: 4 bases; junction bases outside the gene matches: 9. The CDR3 is made up of 15 amino acids. The germline gives CDR1 SGDLS, CDR2 YYNGEE. The CDR3 is CASSPRMDRATEAFF. CDR3 DNA: TGTGCCAGCAGCCCACGCATGGACAGGGCCACTGAAGCTTTCTTT.

This clone turned up a few times. This chain joins TRBV2 and TRBJ2-2; 9 bases are a match to TRBD1. The CDR3 consists of 15 residues. V shed 6 bases, J shed 6 bases, and the junction held 8 bases outside the gene matches. Germline CDR1 and CDR2: SNHLY and FYNNEI. The CDR3 spells CASRRQGVNSGELFF. The DNA of the CDR3 is TGTGCCAGCAGACGACAGGGGGTGAATTCCGGGGAGCTGTTTTTT.

The J gene is TRBJ2-3, the V gene TRBV9, with 9 bases identical to TRBD2. The V segment lost 4 bases and the J segment 0 bases; nucleotides outside the gene matches: 12. Germline-derived CDR1 and CDR2 are SGDLS and YYNGEE. This CDR3 region has 18 residues. The CDR3 sequence: CASSLLLAGGGSTDTQYF. The DNA for the CDR3 is TGTGCCAGCAGCCTCCTTTTGGCGGGGGGGGGTAGCACAGATACGCAGTATTTT.